What follows are 22 T cell receptor beta chains derived from one specimen sequenced in a study of T-cell reconstitution after alpha-beta-depleted transplantation in children. For TCRbeta, the library was prepared with unique molecular identifiers. TCRdb called the PCR reads again in MiXCR, with one record for every CDR3 protein. This repertoire shows about 190,000 distinct CDR3 sequences, around 7% found once; its top ten account for 3%. Sequenced material: PBMCs from the stem cell graft donor, taken from the stem cell graft. The origin of the receptors is a human donor who donated a stem cell graft to a child with Wiskott-Aldrich syndrome.

The rearrangement uses TRBV5-1 and TRBJ2-3; TRBD1 matches 8 bases. V shed 0 bases, J shed 2 bases, and the junction held 5 bases outside the gene matches. Germline V CDR1 and CDR2: SGHRS, YFSETQ. This CDR3 comprises 16 residues. This CDR3 is CASSLDETGDTDTQYF. The CDR3, as DNA: TGCGCCAGCAGCTTGGACGAGACAGGGGACACAGATACGCAGTATTTT.

The table lists this clonotype with a few counts. The chain recombines TRBV5-5 with TRBJ2-3, with 7 bases that match TRBD2. The trim removed 0 bases at V and 4 bases at J, leaving 5 bases unmatched. Looked up from germline, CDR1 is SGHKS and CDR2 is YYEKEE (reference sequence). There are 15 residues in the CDR3. In nucleotides, the CDR3 is TGTGCCAGCAGCTTGGCAACTAGCGCCTCAGATACGCAGTATTTT. It encodes CASSLATSASDTQYF.

This clonotype showed up many times. This sequence joins TRBV28 and TRBJ2-2, with TRBD1 matching over 12 bases. The CDR3 has 18 residues. The ends lost 8 bases at V and 0 bases at J; junction bases unmatched: 10. Germline values: CDR1 MDHEN, CDR2 SYDVKM. CDR3 DNA: TGTGCCAGCGGCTGGCGGGACAGGGGGCTCCCGAACACCGGGGAGCTGTTTTTT. Amino acid sequence: CASGWRDRGLPNTGELFF.

This clonotype has just a few counts. CDR3 bases: TGTGCCAGCTCACCACCAACCGGCGAGCAGTACTTC. Its protein product is CASSPPTGEQYF. The chain couples TRBV18 to TRBJ2-7; D not certain. Trimming stripped 0 bases from V and 6 bases from J, with 6 bases between. Germline CDR1 KGHSH, CDR2 LQKENI. The CDR3 has 12 amino acids.

This clonotype was observed a few times. The chain has TRBV5-1 and TRBJ1-4; D might be TRBD1 (5 bases). CDR1 SGHRS and CDR2 YFSETQ come from the germline V gene. The CDR3 is 14 residues long. Trimming stripped 5 bases from V and 5 bases from J, with 13 bases between. The CDR3 nucleotides read TGCGCCAGCAGTACCGGGACGGAGAATGAAAAACTGTTTTTT. Protein product: CASSTGTENEKLFF.

This clonotype was counted at least ten times. V usage is TRBV27 and J usage is TRBJ1-6; D is possibly TRBD1 (6 bases). V was clipped by 3 bases and J by 5 bases, with 11 bases between them. This CDR3 region has 15 residues. Germline CDR1 MNHEY, CDR2 SMNVEV (reference sequence). CDR3 in amino acids: CASSFTGSNNSPLHF. CDR3 sequence (DNA): TGTGCCAGCAGTTTCACAGGGAGTAATAATTCACCCCTCCACTTT.

At least ten counts were recorded for this clonotype. The rearrangement uses TRBV20-1 and TRBJ1-5; D is perhaps TRBD1 (5 bases). This CDR3 is 13 amino acids long. Germline V gene data show CDR1 as DFQATT and CDR2 as SNEGSKA (reference sequence). CDR3 DNA: TGCTCGGGCGGGGGAGGAGGGAATCAGCCCCAGCATTTT. This codes for CSGGGGGNQPQHF.

This clonotype was counted at least ten times. The chain carries TRBV4-1 and TRBJ2-1; D remains ambiguous. CDR1 is MGHRA and CDR2 is YSYEKL in the germline V gene. The CDR3 is made up of 15 amino acids. V lost 3 bases and J lost 0, with 9 bases in between. DNA of the CDR3: TGCGCCAGCAGCCAGGTTTTGAGCTCCTACAATGAGCAGTTCTTC. Translating it yields CASSQVLSSYNEQFF.

Many counts were recorded for this clonotype. This chain links TRBV30 with TRBJ2-7; D possibly corresponds to TRBD2 (5 bases). Trimming cost V 5 bases and J 0 bases, with 14 bases left between them. CDR3 length equals 14 residues. Germline assignment: CDR1 GTSNPN and CDR2 SVGIG (reference sequence). CDR3 sequence: CAWAPSLLSYEQYF. The CDR3 nucleotides read TGTGCCTGGGCCCCTAGCCTCCTCTCCTACGAGCAGTACTTC.

This clonotype has ten or more counts. In DNA form, the CDR3 reads TGCGCCAGCAGCTTGGACGGGGGCGGTGGCTACACCTTC. Translation: CASSLDGGGGYTF. The chain carries TRBV5-1 and TRBJ1-2; TRBD1 is a possible D gene (6 bases). CDR3 length: 13 residues. The germline V gene has CDR1 SGHRS and CDR2 YFSETQ. V was clipped by 0 bases and J by 7 bases, with 10 bases between them.

There are a few counts of this clonotype. The J gene is TRBJ2-1, the V gene TRBV5-1; TRBD1 matches 9 bases. V was pared by 3 bases and J by 3 bases, with 7 bases of the junction left unmatched. This CDR3 spans 16 amino acids. CDR1 is SGHRS, CDR2 YFSETQ, per germline. The CDR3 coding sequence is TGCGCCAGCAGCTCACAGGGACAGGGAAACTACAATGAGCAGTTCTTC. It codes for CASSSQGQGNYNEQFF.

The table lists this clonotype with many counts. The CDR3 nucleotides are TGTGCCATAACGGACAGGGGATATGGCTACACCTTC. Translated, it gives CAITDRGYGYTF. The J gene is TRBJ1-2, the V gene TRBV24-1; 9 bases agree with TRBD1. Per germline, CDR1 KGHDR and CDR2 SFDVKD. Trimming removed 11 bases from V and 5 bases from J; junction bases left unmatched: 5. This CDR3 spans 12 amino acids.

Points on this clonotype: Since a much larger clone is just one base distant, this may be a read error. The chain is built from TRBV20-1 and TRBJ1-1; 7 bases agree with TRBD1. The CDR3 has 15 residues. Trimming removed 2 bases from V and 1 base from J; junction bases left unmatched: 7. Per the germline V gene, CDR1 is DFQATT and CDR2 is SNEGSKA (reference sequence). CDR3: CSARLTGRRNTEAFF. The CDR3 bases are TGCAGTGCTAGATTGACAGGGCGACGGAACACTGAAGCTTTCTTT.

In its sample, this clonotype was seen many times. DNA for the CDR3: TGTGCCAGCAGTTCGGACAAATCCTACGAGCAGTACTTC. It codes for CASSSDKSYEQYF. The chain links TRBV2 to TRBJ2-7; D may be TRBD1 (5 bases). Germline V lookup: CDR1 SNHLY, CDR2 FYNNEI. The CDR3 has 13 residues. V was pared by 5 bases and J by 1 base, with 9 bases between.

This clonotype has at least ten counts. The V call is TRBV20-1, the J call TRBJ2-2; D not certain. The V and J ends lost 1 base and 0 bases respectively, with 12 bases between them. The germline V gene encodes CDR1 DFQATT and CDR2 SNEGSKA (reference sequence). The CDR3 totals 16 residues. This CDR3 reads CSARVPKSTNTGELFF. In DNA form, the CDR3 reads TGCAGTGCTAGAGTCCCAAAAAGCACGAACACCGGGGAGCTGTTTTTT.

There are many counts of this clonotype. The CDR3 reads CASSYGLAEDTQYF. The CDR3 nucleotides read TGTGCCAGCAGTTACGGCCTAGCAGAAGATACGCAGTATTTT. The chain recombines TRBV6-5 with TRBJ2-3; TRBD2 might be the D (5 bases). This CDR3 is 14 amino acids long. Trimming removed 2 bases from V and 5 bases from J, with 11 bases in between. Germline assignment: CDR1 MNHEY and CDR2 SVGAGI.

This clonotype has ten or more counts. This chain connects TRBV28 to TRBJ2-5; D remains ambiguous. The CDR3 is 10 residues long. V was trimmed by 4 bases and J by 7 bases, leaving 4 bases between them. The germline V gene encodes CDR1 MDHEN and CDR2 SYDVKM. The CDR3 DNA is TGTGCCAGCAGTTCTATGACCCAGTACTTC. This sequence encodes CASSSMTQYF.

This clonotype was observed many times. CDR3 protein: CASSPGLVIGELFF. CDR3 bases: TGCGCCAGCAGCCCGGGACTAGTAATCGGGGAGCTGTTTTTT. The chain joins TRBV5-1 to TRBJ2-2; 8 nucleotides agree with TRBD2. This CDR3 is 14 amino acids long. CDR1 is SGHRS, CDR2 YFSETQ, per germline. J was trimmed by 7 bases and V by 4 bases; bases with no gene match: 6. The complete variable domain, with remaining parts taken from reference TRBV5-1 and TRBJ2-2, reads KAGVTQTPRYLIKTRGQQVTLSCSPISGHRSVSWYQQTPGQGLQFLFEYFSETQRNKGNFPGRFSGRQFSNSRSEMNVSTLELGDSALYLCASSPGLVIGELFFGEGSRLTVL.

This clonotype has at least ten counts. This sequence joins TRBV5-8 and TRBJ1-1; 8 bases fit TRBD1. CDR3 length: 15 amino acids. Germline CDR1 and CDR2: SGHTS and YDEGEE. The J segment lost 7 bases and the V segment lost 1 base, leaving 9 bases of the junction unmatched. This CDR3 reads CASSLSTGGPLEAFF. In DNA, the CDR3 is TGTGCCAGCAGCTTGAGTACAGGGGGACCGCTTGAAGCTTTCTTT.

This clonotype has just a few counts. V usage is TRBV6-2 or TRBV6-3 and J usage is TRBJ2-6; D unclear. Looked up from germline, CDR1 is MNHEY and CDR2 is SVGEGT. This CDR3 comprises 15 residues. The V gene lost 5 bases and the J gene lost 4 bases, with 12 bases spanning the gap. The CDR3 is CASSLRPDGANVLTF. The CDR3 DNA reads as TGTGCCAGCAGTCTGCGACCGGACGGGGCCAACGTCCTGACTTTC.

This clonotype was seen repeatedly, ten times or more. V is TRBV6-6 and J is TRBJ2-1; D may be TRBD2 (5 bases). With 0 bases removed from V and 9 bases from J, the gap between germline ends came to 6 bases. Germline values: CDR1 MNHNY, CDR2 SVGAGI (reference sequence). The CDR3 totals 12 residues. The CDR3 loop reads CASSYSGGEQFF. The CDR3 DNA reads TGTGCCAGCAGTTACTCAGGAGGTGAGCAGTTCTTC.

In this sample, this clonotype turned up many times. The chain recombines TRBV12-3 or TRBV12-4 with TRBJ2-7; a weak D match, TRBD1 (6 bases). The CDR3 sequence is 15 residues long. V was shortened by 4 bases and J by 3 bases, with 16 bases between the two germline ends. CDR3 protein: CASSSQQGVRYEQYF. The CDR3 DNA sequence: TGTGCCAGCAGTTCCCAACAGGGAGTCCGCTACGAGCAGTACTTC.